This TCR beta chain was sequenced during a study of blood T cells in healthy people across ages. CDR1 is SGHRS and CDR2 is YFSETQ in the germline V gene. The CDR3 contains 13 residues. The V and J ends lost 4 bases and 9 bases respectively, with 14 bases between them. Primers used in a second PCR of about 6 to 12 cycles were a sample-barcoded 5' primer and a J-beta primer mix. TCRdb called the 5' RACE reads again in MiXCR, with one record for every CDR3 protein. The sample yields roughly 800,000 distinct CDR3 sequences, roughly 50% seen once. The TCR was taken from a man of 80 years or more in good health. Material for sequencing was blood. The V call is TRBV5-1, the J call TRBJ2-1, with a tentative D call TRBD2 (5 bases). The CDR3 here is CASSPAARGEQFF. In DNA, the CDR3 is TGCGCCAGCAGCCCCGCGGCCCGGGGTGAGCAGTTCTTC.